A single sample gave rise to the 14 T cell receptor beta chains below, sequenced in a study of blood T cells in healthy people across ages. A second PCR of 7 to 11 cycles used a sample-barcoded 5' primer and a J-beta primer mix. One entry per CDR3 protein results from TCRdb running MiXCR on the 5' RACE reads. The data contain 870,000 or so distinct CDR3 sequences, 25% to 30% of them singletons. The sample was blood. All receptors come from an elderly woman in good health.

This clonotype was detected many times. This chain links TRBV7-2 with TRBJ2-7, with 9 bases that match TRBD2. With 1 base clipped from V and 0 bases from J, the junction kept 7 bases outside the gene matches. Germline V gene sequence: CDR1 SGHTA, CDR2 FQGNSA. The CDR3 length is 17 residues. The CDR3 region is CASSLGRAGGLSYEQYF. CDR3 nucleotide sequence: TGTGCCAGCAGCTTAGGCCGAGCGGGGGGCCTCTCCTACGAGCAGTACTTC. The full variable domain, rest sourced from reference TRBV7-2 and TRBJ2-7, is GAGVSQSPSNKVTEKGKDVELRCDPISGHTALYWYRQSLGQGLEFLIYFQGNSAPDKSGLPSDRFSAERTGGSVSTLTIQRTQQEDSAVYLCASSLGRAGGLSYEQYFGPGTRLTVT.

This clonotype was seen a few times. V and J are TRBV6-5 and TRBJ1-5, with 8 bases fitting TRBD1. The CDR3 consists of 20 residues. Germline CDR1 MNHEY, CDR2 SVGAGI. J lost 0 bases, V lost 0 bases, and 13 bases had no gene match. The CDR3 reads CASSYSSPGQATLSNQPQHF. CDR3 in DNA: TGTGCCAGCAGTTACTCGAGTCCGGGACAGGCGACACTTAGCAATCAGCCCCAGCATTTT.

This clonotype has at least ten counts. The chain employs TRBV27 and TRBJ1-1, with D unresolved. CDR3 length equals 14 residues. V was pared by 3 bases and J by 2 bases, with 10 bases between. Germline values: CDR1 MNHEY, CDR2 SMNVEV (reference sequence). The CDR3 region is CASSLDQFNTEAFF. The CDR3 DNA reads as TGTGCCAGCAGTTTGGATCAGTTTAACACTGAAGCTTTCTTT.

Concerning this clonotype: Its ends do not fully match the called genes, so a read error is possible. The rearrangement joins TRBV12-3 or TRBV12-4 to TRBJ1-2, with D tentatively TRBD1 (5 bases). This CDR3 contains 13 residues. For the CDR3, the DNA is TGTACCAGCAGTTTTCAGGGTAACTATGGCTACACCTTC. The encoded protein is CTSSFQGNYGYTF.

The chain combines TRBV25-1 with TRBJ1-1, with D possibly being TRBD1 (6 bases). The CDR3 is 17 residues long. CDR1 and CDR2 (germline): MGHDK, SYGVNS. Trimming took off 4 bases at V and 7 bases at J, with 25 bases between the two ends. The CDR3 DNA sequence: TGTGCCAGCAGTGGGGGCCAATGGGGGGGCGCTTATGGTGAAGCTTTCTTT. It translates to CASSGGQWGGAYGEAFF.

This clonotype was observed at least ten times. The chain is built from TRBV9 and TRBJ2-3; D not resolved. The CDR3 has 16 residues. CDR1 is SGDLS, CDR2 YYNGEE, per germline. The V gene lost 0 bases and the J gene lost 0 bases, with 11 bases spanning the gap. CDR3 amino acids: CASSVGDSRSTDTQYF. DNA for the CDR3: TGTGCCAGCAGCGTAGGAGATAGCCGAAGCACAGATACGCAGTATTTT. Combining the CDR3 with reference TRBV9 and TRBJ2-3 gives the whole variable domain DSGVTQTPKHLITATGQRVTLRCSPRSGDLSVYWYQQSLDQGLQFLIQYYNGEERAKGNILERFSAQQFPDLHSELNLSSLELGDSALYFCASSVGDSRSTDTQYFGPGTRLTVL.

This rearrangement joins TRBV7-2 to TRBJ2-1, with 11 bases lining up with TRBD2. Trimming removed 5 bases from V and 4 bases from J; junction bases left unmatched: 4. CDR3 length: 15 amino acids. Germline V gene data show CDR1 as SGHTA and CDR2 as FQGNSA. In DNA, the CDR3 is TGTGCCAGCAGCACTTCTAGCGGGGGGTACAATGAGCAGTTCTTC. Encoded protein: CASSTSSGGYNEQFF.

This clonotype was seen repeatedly, ten times or more. The chain carries TRBV20-1 and TRBJ2-4; D gene uncertain. With 6 bases removed from V and 0 bases from J, the gap between germline ends came to 9 bases. The V gene's germline CDR1 is DFQATT and CDR2 SNEGSKA (reference sequence). This CDR3 spans 13 amino acids. The CDR3 nucleotides read TGCAGTGCCCAGCAGACAGCCAAAAACATTCAGTACTTC. Residues: CSAQQTAKNIQYF.

This clonotype was counted many times. The chain combines TRBV7-2 with TRBJ2-1; D remains unclear. The V gene's germline CDR1 is SGHTA and CDR2 FQGNSA. CDR3 size: 16 residues. V dropped 3 bases and J dropped 3 bases, with 15 bases sitting between them. The CDR3 nucleotides are TGTGCCAGCAGCTTCTCCACGTTGAGCCGCTACAATGAGCAGTTCTTC. Amino acid sequence: CASSFSTLSRYNEQFF.

This clonotype came up many times. This chain joins TRBV7-8 and TRBJ2-5; 14 bases are shared with TRBD2. J gave up 5 bases and V 5 bases, and 13 bases lay outside the gene matches. Germline V gene lookup returns CDR1 SGHVS and CDR2 FQNEAQ. The CDR3 is 18 amino acids. For the CDR3, the DNA is TGTGCCAGCAGCCCCGGACTAGCGGGGGGCTCGCCGGGGGAGACCCAGTACTTC. This translates into CASSPGLAGGSPGETQYF. Combining the CDR3 with reference TRBV7-8 and TRBJ2-5 gives the whole variable domain GAGVSQSPRYKVAKRGQDVALRCDPISGHVSLFWYQQALGQGPEFLTYFQNEAQLDKSGLPSDRFFAERPEGSVSTLKIQRTQQEDSAVYLCASSPGLAGGSPGETQYFGPGTRLLVL.

This clonotype came up many times. The V call is TRBV5-5, the J call TRBJ2-5, with a possible D match to TRBD1 (6 bases). Trimming stripped 3 bases from V and 4 bases from J, with 16 bases between. Germline CDR1 reads SGHKS; CDR2 reads YYEKEE (reference sequence). The length of the CDR3 is 15 residues. The CDR3 DNA sequence: TGTGCCAGCAGCTCAATCACAGGGATCGGAGAGACCCAGTACTTC. Protein product: CASSSITGIGETQYF.

Of note for this clonotype: A much larger clone lies a single base off, so this may be a read error. The chain employs TRBV7-2 and TRBJ1-1; D unresolved. This CDR3 comprises 13 residues. The V and J ends lost 5 bases and 6 bases respectively, with 13 bases between them. The germline CDR1 and CDR2 sequences are SGHTA and FQGNSA. The CDR3 bases are TGTGCCAGCAGCCGCGGGGTGGACGCTGAAGCTTTCTTT. This encodes CASSRGVDAEAFF.

The genes are TRBV5-1 and TRBJ2-7; D may be TRBD1 or TRBD2 (6 bases each). The CDR3 extends over 13 amino acids. Germline V lookup: CDR1 SGHRS, CDR2 YFSETQ. V was shortened by 4 bases and J by 2 bases, with 10 bases between the two germline ends. CDR3 sequence: CASSAGHPYEQYF. The CDR3 coding sequence is TGCGCCAGCAGCGCGGGACATCCCTACGAGCAGTACTTC.

This clonotype was found many times. The CDR3 region is CASSYLPPSSGGYNEQFF. As DNA, the CDR3 is TGTGCCAGCAGTTACCTGCCTCCCTCTAGCGGGGGCTACAATGAGCAGTTCTTC. This rearrangement joins TRBV6-5 to TRBJ2-1, with 10 bases identical to TRBD2. CDR3 length: 18 residues. Germline trimming cut 2 bases from V and 3 bases from J; bases unmatched to any gene: 10. Germline values: CDR1 MNHEY, CDR2 SVGAGI.